This record looks at one T cell receptor (beta chain) sequence and its context. Its antigen is still unknown. The data belong to a study of T cell responses to AZD1222 COVID-19 vaccine. Study details: Pooled together were second doses at about 4 or about 12 weeks.

General study results and limits: The breadth and depth of Spike-specific TCRs increased once two AZD1222 doses had been given. Donor demographics were predominantly white British with a female majority; clonal diversity may be underestimated.

Generated by immunoSEQ multiplex PCR, the TCRdb table keeps only in-frame clones and is missing some. The data contain more than 85,000 clones, 88% of them singletons. The V gene's germline CDR1 is MNHEY and CDR2 SVGAGI. This CDR3 has 12 amino acids. Deletions cut 8 bases from V and 2 bases from J, with 10 bases between. This chain joins TRBV6-5 and TRBJ2-7, with D uncertain. Source: peripheral blood, taken on day 0 of AZD1222 vaccination. This TCR was sampled from an adult in good health. DNA for the CDR3: TGTGCCAGCTGGCAGAGACCCTACGAGCAGTACTTC. Its protein product is CASWQRPYEQYF.